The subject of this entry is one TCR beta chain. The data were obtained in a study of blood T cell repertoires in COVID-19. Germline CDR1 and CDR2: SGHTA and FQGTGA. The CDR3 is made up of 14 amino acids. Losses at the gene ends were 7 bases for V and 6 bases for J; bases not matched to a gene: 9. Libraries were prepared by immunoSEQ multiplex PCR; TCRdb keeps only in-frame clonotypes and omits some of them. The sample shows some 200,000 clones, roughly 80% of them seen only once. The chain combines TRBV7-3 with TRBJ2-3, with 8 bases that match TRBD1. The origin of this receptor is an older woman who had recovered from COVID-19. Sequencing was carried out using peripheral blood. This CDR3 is CASNQGQGEDTQYF. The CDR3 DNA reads TGTGCCAGCAACCAAGGACAGGGCGAGGATACGCAGTATTTT.